This TCR beta chain was identified in a study of breast tumors, draining lymph nodes, adjacent tissues. Whole-study findings and limits: Most tumor T cells seemingly derive from lymph node, then expand in tumor. Tumor and nontumor repertoires were significantly more similar in luminal-like than in basal-like breast cancer.

Points on this clonotype: Its antigen is unknown. One end of the junction fails to match germline, which may point to a read error.

The CDR3 extends over 14 amino acids. Germline CDR1 reads SGHRS; CDR2 reads YFSETQ. Samples came from axillary lymph nodes draining the breast cancer. TCRdb redid the calling of the multiplex PCR reads with MiXCR, one entry per CDR3 protein. Of around 150,000 distinct CDR3 sequences listed, approximately 29% are singletons. This clonotype originated in a female donor with breast cancer. Some clones in this sample may be carry-over from other donors' samples. The material sequenced was axillary lymph node tissue. The rearrangement links TRBV5-1 to TRBJ1-6; D perhaps matches TRBD1 (6 bases). Here the CDR3 DNA reads TGCGCCAGCAGCTTGAGGACAGATAATTCCCCCCTCCACTTT. Translation gives CASSLRTDNSPLHF.